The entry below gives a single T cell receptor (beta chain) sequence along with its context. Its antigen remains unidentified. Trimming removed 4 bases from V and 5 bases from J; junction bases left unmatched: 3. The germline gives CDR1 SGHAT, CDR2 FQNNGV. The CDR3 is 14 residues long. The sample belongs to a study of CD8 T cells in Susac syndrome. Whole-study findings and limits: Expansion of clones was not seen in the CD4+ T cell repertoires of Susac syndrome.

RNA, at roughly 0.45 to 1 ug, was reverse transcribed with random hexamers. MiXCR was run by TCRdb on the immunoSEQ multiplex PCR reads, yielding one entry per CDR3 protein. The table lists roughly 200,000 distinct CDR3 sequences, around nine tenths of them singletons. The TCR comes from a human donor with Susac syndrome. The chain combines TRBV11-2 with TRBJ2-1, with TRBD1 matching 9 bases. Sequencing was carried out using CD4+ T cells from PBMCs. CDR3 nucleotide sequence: TGTGCCAGCAGCTCACGGACAGGGGACAATGAGCAGTTCTTC. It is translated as CASSSRTGDNEQFF.